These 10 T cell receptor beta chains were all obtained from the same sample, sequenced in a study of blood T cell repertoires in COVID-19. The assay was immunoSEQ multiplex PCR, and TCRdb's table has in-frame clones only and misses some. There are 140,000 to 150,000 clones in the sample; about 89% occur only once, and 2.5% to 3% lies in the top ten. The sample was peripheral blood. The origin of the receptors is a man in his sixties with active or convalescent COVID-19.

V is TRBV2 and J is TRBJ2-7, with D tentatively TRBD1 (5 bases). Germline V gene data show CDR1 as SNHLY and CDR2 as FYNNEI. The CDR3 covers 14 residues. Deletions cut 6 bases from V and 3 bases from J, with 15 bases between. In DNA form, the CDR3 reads TGTGCCAGCAGCCCCGTGGGGCTCCGCTACGAGCAGTACTTC. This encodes CASSPVGLRYEQYF. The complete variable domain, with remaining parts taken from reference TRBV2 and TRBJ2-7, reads EPEVTQTPSHQVTQMGQEVILRCVPISNHLYFYWYRQILGQKVEFLVSFYNNEISEKSEIFDDQFSVERPDGSNFTLKIRSTKLEDSAMYFCASSPVGLRYEQYFGPGTRLTVT.

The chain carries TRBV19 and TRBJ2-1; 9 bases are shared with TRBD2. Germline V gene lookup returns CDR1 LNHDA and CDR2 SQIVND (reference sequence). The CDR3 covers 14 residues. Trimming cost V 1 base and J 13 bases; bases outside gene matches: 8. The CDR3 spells CASSIVPAGGPQFF. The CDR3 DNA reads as TGTGCCAGTAGTATAGTCCCAGCGGGGGGCCCCCAGTTCTTC.

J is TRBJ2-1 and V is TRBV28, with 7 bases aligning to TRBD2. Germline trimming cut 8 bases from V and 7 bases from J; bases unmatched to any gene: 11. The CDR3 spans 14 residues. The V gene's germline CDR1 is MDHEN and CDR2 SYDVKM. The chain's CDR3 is CASQAAGVKNEQFF. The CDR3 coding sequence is TGTGCCAGCCAGGCCGCGGGAGTTAAAAATGAGCAGTTCTTC.

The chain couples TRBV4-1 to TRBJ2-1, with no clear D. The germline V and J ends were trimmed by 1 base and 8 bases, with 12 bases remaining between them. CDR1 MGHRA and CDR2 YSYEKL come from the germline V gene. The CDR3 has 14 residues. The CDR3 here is CASSQVFVRDEQFF. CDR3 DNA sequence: TGCGCCAGCAGCCAAGTCTTTGTGCGAGATGAGCAGTTCTTC.

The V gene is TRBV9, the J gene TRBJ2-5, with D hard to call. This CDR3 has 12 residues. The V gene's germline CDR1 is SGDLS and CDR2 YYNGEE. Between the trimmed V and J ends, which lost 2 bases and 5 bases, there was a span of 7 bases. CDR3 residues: CASSVNLETQYF. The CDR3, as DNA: TGTGCCAGCAGCGTTAATCTTGAGACCCAGTACTTC.

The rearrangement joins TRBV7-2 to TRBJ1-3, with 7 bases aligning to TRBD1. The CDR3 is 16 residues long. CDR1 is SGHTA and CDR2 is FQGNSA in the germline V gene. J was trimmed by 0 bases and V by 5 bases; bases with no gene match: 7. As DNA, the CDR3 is TGTGCCAGCAGCCCAGGACAGGCCAGCTCTGGAAACACCATATATTTT. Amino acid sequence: CASSPGQASSGNTIYF.

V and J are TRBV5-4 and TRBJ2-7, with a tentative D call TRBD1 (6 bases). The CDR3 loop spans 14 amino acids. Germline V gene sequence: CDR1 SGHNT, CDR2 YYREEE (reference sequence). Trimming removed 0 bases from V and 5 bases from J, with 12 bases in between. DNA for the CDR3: TGTGCCAGCAGCTTGGCAGGGGATCGGGACGAGCAGTACTTC. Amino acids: CASSLAGDRDEQYF.

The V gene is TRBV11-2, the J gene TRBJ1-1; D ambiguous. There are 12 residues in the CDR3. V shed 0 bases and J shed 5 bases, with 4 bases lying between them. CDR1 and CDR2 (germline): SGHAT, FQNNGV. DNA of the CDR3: TGTGCCAGCAGCTTAGATCGGACTGAAGCTTTCTTT. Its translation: CASSLDRTEAFF.

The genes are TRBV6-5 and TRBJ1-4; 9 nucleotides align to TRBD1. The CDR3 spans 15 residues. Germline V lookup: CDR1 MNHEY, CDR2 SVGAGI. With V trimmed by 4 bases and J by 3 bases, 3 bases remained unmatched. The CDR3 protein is CASSSTGGANEKLFF. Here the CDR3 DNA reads TGTGCCAGCAGTTCGACAGGGGGAGCTAATGAAAAACTGTTTTTT.

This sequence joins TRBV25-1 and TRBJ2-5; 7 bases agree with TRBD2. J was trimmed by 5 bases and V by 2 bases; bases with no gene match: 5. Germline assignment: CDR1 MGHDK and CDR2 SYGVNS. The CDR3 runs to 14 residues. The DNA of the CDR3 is TGTGCCAGCAGTGAAAGCGGGGCGGCGGAGACCCAGTACTTC. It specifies CASSESGAAETQYF.